Listed below are T cell receptor beta chains from one sample, sequenced in a study of blood T cell repertoires in COVID-19. Clones were read by immunoSEQ multiplex PCR, and TCRdb kept only the in-frame ones, dropping some. The table has under 200,000 clones, around 85% seen once; the top ten hold 9.8%. Sequenced material: peripheral blood. All receptors derive from a woman older than 75 with acute or convalescent COVID-19. Each CDR3 is given with its conserved first and last residue. A D gene is named only where the DNA matches it firmly. A row's size may be missing; if present it is once, few, many or a size class.

d_call	j_call	v_call	clone_size	cdr3_nt	cdr3_aa
-	TRBJ1-6	TRBV30	-	TGTGCCTGGAGTGTAACAGGGTACAATTCACCCCTCCACTTT	CAWSVTGYNSPLHF
-	TRBJ1-1	TRBV3-1/TRBV3-2	-	TGTGCCAGCAGCCAAGACCCTTCCCGGGGGGTGAACACTGAAGCTTTCTTT	CASSQDPSRGVNTEAFF
TRBD1	TRBJ1-6	TRBV27	-	TGTGCCAGCAGTTTCGGGACAGGGGCCAAAAATTCACCCCTCCACTTT	CASSFGTGAKNSPLHF
TRBD1	TRBJ1-1	TRBV5-4	-	TGTGCCAGCACGATTGACAGGGTGTCGGACACTGAAGCTTTCTTT	CASTIDRVSDTEAFF
TRBD1	TRBJ1-5	TRBV19	-	TGTGCCAGTAGTCAAGACAGGGGGCGCGGGGTAAGCAATCAGCCCCAGCATTTT	CASSQDRGRGVSNQPQHF
-	TRBJ1-2	TRBV12-3/TRBV12-4	once	TGTGCCAGCACCCCAGGAGGACAGTTGTTCTACACCTTC	CASTPGGQLFYTF
-	TRBJ1-5	TRBV11-2	-	TGTGCCAGCAGCTTAAACGGGTACGATCAGCCCCAGCATTTT	CASSLNGYDQPQHF
TRBD1	TRBJ1-2	TRBV29-1	-	TGCAGCGCGGGGACAGGGGGCGATGGCTACACCTTC	CSAGTGGDGYTF
TRBD1	TRBJ2-4	TRBV5-8	-	TGTGCCAGCAGCTTCGGACAGGGGTTTGGCATTCAGTACTTC	CASSFGQGFGIQYF
TRBD2	TRBJ2-7	TRBV4-2	-	TGTGCCAGCAGCCCACACGAATATACTGGACTAGCGGGAAGGAACTCCTACGAGCAGTACTTC	CASSPHEYTGLAGRNSYEQYF
TRBD1	TRBJ1-6	TRBV10-3	-	TGTGCCATCAGTTCTGACAGGGAATCGGACTCACCCCTCCACTTT	CAISSDRESDSPLHF
-	TRBJ1-2	TRBV19	-	TGTGCCAGTAGTGCGACAGGATGGGGTGGCTACACCTTC	CASSATGWGGYTF
-	TRBJ2-7	TRBV19	-	TGTGCCAGTAGTCCCCGGGGGGCCCCAGACCACGAGCAGTACTTC	CASSPRGAPDHEQYF
-	TRBJ2-5	TRBV21-1	-	TGTGCCAGCAGCAAAGGGGGGGGTAGCGGGAGTCGCAAGACCCAGTACTTC	CASSKGGGSGSRKTQYF
-	TRBJ1-3	TRBV2	once	TGTGCCAGCAGTGAATGGTTTGCTAAGGGAAACACCATATATTTT	CASSEWFAKGNTIYF
-	TRBJ1-5	TRBV5-1	-	TGCGCCAGCAGCTTATCCCCCGGGACACCTAGCAATCAGCCCCAGCATTTT	CASSLSPGTPSNQPQHF
TRBD1	TRBJ1-2	TRBV12-5	-	TGTGCTAGTGGTTTGGCGTACACGACAGGGAATAACTATGGCTACACCTTC	CASGLAYTTGNNYGYTF
TRBD1	TRBJ2-1	TRBV20-1	-	TGCAGTGCTAGTATACAGGGGAATGAGCAGTTCTTC	CSASIQGNEQFF
-	TRBJ1-5	TRBV6-5	-	TGTGCCAGCAGTTTCACAGGGAGCAATCAGCCCCAGCATTTT	CASSFTGSNQPQHF
-	TRBJ1-2	TRBV19	-	TGTGCCAGTAGTATCGGGAGAGGGTTCAGCTATGGCTACACCTTC	CASSIGRGFSYGYTF
TRBD1	TRBJ2-2	TRBV9	-	TGTGCCAGCAGCGCCCGACAGGGATCGACCGGGGAGCTGTTTTTT	CASSARQGSTGELFF
-	TRBJ2-1	TRBV9	-	TGTGCCAGCAGCCCCCGGGGCGGGACCTACAATGAGCAGTTCTTC	CASSPRGGTYNEQFF
-	TRBJ1-1	TRBV9	-	TGTGCCAGCAGCGCCTCCCCCGGGACTGAAGCTTTCTTT	CASSASPGTEAFF
-	TRBJ1-2	TRBV19	-	TGTGCCAGTAGTATCCTAGACGATGGCTACACCTTC	CASSILDDGYTF
TRBD2	TRBJ2-5	TRBV10-2	once	TGCGCCAGCAGTCTTCCTGCCGGGACTACCGAAGAGACCCAGTACTTC	CASSLPAGTTEETQYF
TRBD1	TRBJ1-2	TRBV5-1	-	TGCGCCAGCAGCTCGCGGACAGGCGGCAGGGAAGGCTACACCTTC	CASSSRTGGREGYTF
-	TRBJ1-1	TRBV12-3/TRBV12-4	-	TGTGCCAGCAGCCCCCCCAGGTATACTGAAGCTTTCTTT	CASSPPRYTEAFF
-	TRBJ1-1	TRBV29-1	-	TGCAGCGTTGTAACGGGACACCTGAACACTGAAGCTTTCTTT	CSVVTGHLNTEAFF
-	TRBJ2-5	TRBV6-2/TRBV6-3	once	TGTGCCAGCAGTTACTCGCGAGAGACCCAGTACTTC	CASSYSRETQYF
TRBD1	TRBJ1-5	TRBV4-2	few	TGTGCCAGCAGCCCCTTCGGGACAGGGGGCTATAGCAATCAGCCCCAGCATTTT	CASSPFGTGGYSNQPQHF
TRBD1	TRBJ2-7	TRBV5-1	-	TGCGCCAGCAGCATCGGGACAGTGTTTTATGAGCAGTACTTC	CASSIGTVFYEQYF
TRBD1	TRBJ1-2	TRBV9	once	TGTGCCAGCAGCGCGGGACAGGGCTACGGCTATGGCTACACCTTC	CASSAGQGYGYGYTF
-	TRBJ2-1	TRBV3-1/TRBV3-2	-	TGTGCCAGCAGCCCAGGGAGGCGTAGTGAGCAGTTCTTC	CASSPGRRSEQFF
TRBD2	TRBJ2-1	TRBV7-2	few	TGTGCCAGCAGAATCGGGGGGGCGAACAATGAGCAGTTCTTC	CASRIGGANNEQFF
-	TRBJ1-1	TRBV7-9	-	TGTGCCAGCACCCCCTACGAGGGGAACACTGAAGCTTTCTTT	CASTPYEGNTEAFF
TRBD1	TRBJ1-2	TRBV27	-	TGTGCCAGCAGTGAACAGGGGGGGACTGGCTACACCTTC	CASSEQGGTGYTF
TRBD1	TRBJ1-5	TRBV5-8	-	TGTGCCAGCAGCGCGGGACAGGGTTTGGGCCAGCCCCAGCATTTT	CASSAGQGLGQPQHF
TRBD2	TRBJ2-7	TRBV19	-	TGTGCCAGTAGCGTCTGGGGAGGGGAGCACGAGCAGTACTTC	CASSVWGGEHEQYF
-	TRBJ1-1	TRBV3-1/TRBV3-2	-	TGTGCCAGCAGCCAGGCCTTAGCGAACACTGAAGCTTTCTTT	CASSQALANTEAFF
-	TRBJ1-2	TRBV5-1	-	TGCGCCAGCAGCTTGGGGGCGGGTGGCTACACCTTC	CASSLGAGGYTF
-	TRBJ1-1	TRBV5-1	-	TGCGCCAGCAGCCTTGAGGGAGACGGCACTGAAGCTTTCTTT	CASSLEGDGTEAFF
TRBD2	TRBJ2-3	TRBV9	once	TGTGCCAGCAGCGCTGGGACTAGCGGCACAGATACGCAGTATTTT	CASSAGTSGTDTQYF
TRBD2	TRBJ2-7	TRBV5-1	once	TGCGCCAGCAGCTCGGGGGGGTCCTACGAGCAGTACTTC	CASSSGGSYEQYF
TRBD1	TRBJ2-1	TRBV7-9	-	TGTGCCAGCAGCTTAGCTTCCGACAGGGGTGAGCAGTTCTTC	CASSLASDRGEQFF